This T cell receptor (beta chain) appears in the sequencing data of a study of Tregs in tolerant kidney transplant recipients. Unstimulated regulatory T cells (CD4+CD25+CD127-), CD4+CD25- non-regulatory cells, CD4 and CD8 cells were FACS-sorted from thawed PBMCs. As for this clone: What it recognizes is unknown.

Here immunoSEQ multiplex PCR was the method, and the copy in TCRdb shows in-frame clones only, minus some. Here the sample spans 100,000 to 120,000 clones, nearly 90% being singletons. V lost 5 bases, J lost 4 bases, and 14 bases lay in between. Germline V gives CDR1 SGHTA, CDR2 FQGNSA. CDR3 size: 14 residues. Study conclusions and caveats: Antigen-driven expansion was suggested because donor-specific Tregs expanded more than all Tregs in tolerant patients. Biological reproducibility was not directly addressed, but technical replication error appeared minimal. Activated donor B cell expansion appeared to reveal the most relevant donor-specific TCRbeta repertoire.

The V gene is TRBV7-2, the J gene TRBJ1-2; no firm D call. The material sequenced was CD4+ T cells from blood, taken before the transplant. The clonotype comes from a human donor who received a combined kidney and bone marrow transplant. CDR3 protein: CASSPREGGYGYTF. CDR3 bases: TGTGCCAGCAGCCCCCGGGAGGGTGGCTATGGCTACACCTTC.